This T cell receptor beta chain stems from a study of identifying expanded T cells in peripheral blood. This CDR3 is built from 11 residues. Trimming took 4 bases from V and 11 from J, leaving 12 bases between them. Germline-derived CDR1 and CDR2 are SGHRS and YFSETQ. In its sample, this clone was seen a few times. This CDR3 is also generated by other DNA sequences in the sample. Method: immunoSEQ multiplex PCR; TCRdb's copy keeps in-frame clones and lacks some. The table records 130,000 or so clones, 75% to 90% of them present only once. The V call is TRBV5-1, the J call TRBJ1-1, with a possible D match to TRBD1 (6 bases). Sequencing was done on a sample of blood. The TCR originated in a person aged 18-70 years in good health. The CDR3 is CASSLNREAFF. The CDR3 DNA is TGCGCCAGCAGCCTGAACAGGGAGGCTTTCTTT.